Presented here are 2 T cell receptor beta chains from one specimen sequenced in a study of shared clonotypes between healthy human individuals. The assay was immunoSEQ multiplex PCR, and TCRdb's table has in-frame clones only and misses some. The sample carries more than 2 million clones, 95% recorded once. The sample was naive CD4+ T cells sorted from blood. Subset of the sample: CD45RA+ positively selected. Receptor source: a man aged 18 to 35 in good health.

The chain combines TRBV10-3 with TRBJ1-1; D is undetermined. Germline V gives CDR1 ENHRY, CDR2 SYGVKD. Trimming removed 7 bases at V and 4 bases at J, with 16 bases between. The CDR3 runs 14 residues. For the CDR3, the DNA is TGTGCCATCACGCCCGGGAGGGATAGCACTGAAGCTTTCTTT. As protein: CAITPGRDSTEAFF.

The V and J genes are TRBV6-6 and TRBJ1-5; D unresolved. The germline V and J ends were trimmed by 4 bases and 0 bases, with 10 bases remaining between them. Germline V gives CDR1 MNHNY, CDR2 SVGAGI (reference sequence). The length of the CDR3 is 15 residues. The CDR3 region is CASSFRTDSNQPQHF. The CDR3 region has the DNA TGTGCCAGCAGTTTCAGGACCGATAGCAATCAGCCCCAGCATTTT.